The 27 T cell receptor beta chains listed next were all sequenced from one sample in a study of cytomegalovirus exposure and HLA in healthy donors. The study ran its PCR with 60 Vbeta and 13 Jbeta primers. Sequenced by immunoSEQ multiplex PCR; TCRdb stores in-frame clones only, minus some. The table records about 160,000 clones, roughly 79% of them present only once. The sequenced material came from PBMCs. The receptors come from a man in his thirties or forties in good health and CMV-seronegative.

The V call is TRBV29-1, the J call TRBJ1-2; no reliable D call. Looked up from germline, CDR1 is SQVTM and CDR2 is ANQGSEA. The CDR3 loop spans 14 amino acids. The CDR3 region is CTYPREGSRDGYTF. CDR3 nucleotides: TGCACCTACCCTAGAGAGGGAAGTCGTGATGGCTACACCTTC.

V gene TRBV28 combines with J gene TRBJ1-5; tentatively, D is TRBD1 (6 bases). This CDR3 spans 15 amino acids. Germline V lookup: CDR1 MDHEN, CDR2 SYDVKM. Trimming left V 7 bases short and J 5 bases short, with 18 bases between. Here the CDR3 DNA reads TGTGCCAGCACCCCAGGCGGACAGCCCTATCAGCCCCAGCATTTT. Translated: CASTPGGQPYQPQHF.

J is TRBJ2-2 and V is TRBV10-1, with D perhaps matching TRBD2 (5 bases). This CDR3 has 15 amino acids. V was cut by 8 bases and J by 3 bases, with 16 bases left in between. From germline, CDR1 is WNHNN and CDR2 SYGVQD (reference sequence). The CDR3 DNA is TGCGCCAGCGAGAGGGTCCACGAGTACACCGGGGAGCTGTTTTTT. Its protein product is CASERVHEYTGELFF.

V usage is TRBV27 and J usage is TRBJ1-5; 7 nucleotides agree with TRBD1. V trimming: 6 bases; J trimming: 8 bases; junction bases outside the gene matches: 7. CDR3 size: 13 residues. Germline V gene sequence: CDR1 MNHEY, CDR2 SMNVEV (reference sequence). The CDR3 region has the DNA TGTGCCAGCAGCAGGGGGGACGCCAAGCCCCAGCATTTT. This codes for CASSRGDAKPQHF.

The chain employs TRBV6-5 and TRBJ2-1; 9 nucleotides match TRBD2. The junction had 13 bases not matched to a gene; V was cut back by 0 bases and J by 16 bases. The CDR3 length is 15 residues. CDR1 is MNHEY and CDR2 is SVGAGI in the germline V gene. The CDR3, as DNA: TGTGCCAGCAGTTACTCTTCGGGCGGGGGGGGCAGGAAATTCTTC. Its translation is CASSYSSGGGGRKFF.

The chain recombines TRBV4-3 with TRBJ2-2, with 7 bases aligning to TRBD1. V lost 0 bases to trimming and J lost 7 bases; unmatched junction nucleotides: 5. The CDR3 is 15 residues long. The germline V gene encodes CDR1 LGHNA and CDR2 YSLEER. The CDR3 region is CASSQDGAGGGELFF. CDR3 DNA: TGCGCCAGCAGCCAAGATGGTGCAGGGGGCGGGGAGCTGTTTTTT.

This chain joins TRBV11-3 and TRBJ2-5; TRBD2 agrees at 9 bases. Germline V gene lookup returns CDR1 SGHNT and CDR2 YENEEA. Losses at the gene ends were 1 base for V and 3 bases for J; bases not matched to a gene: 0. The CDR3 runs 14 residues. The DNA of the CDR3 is TGTGCCAGCAGCTTAGGGACTAGCGAAGAGACCCAGTACTTC. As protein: CASSLGTSEETQYF.

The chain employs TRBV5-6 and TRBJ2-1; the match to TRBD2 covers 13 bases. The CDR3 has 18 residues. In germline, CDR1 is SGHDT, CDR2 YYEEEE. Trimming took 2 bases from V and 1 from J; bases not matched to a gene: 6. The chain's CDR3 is CASSFTSGGAFSYNEQFF. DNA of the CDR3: TGTGCCAGCAGCTTTACTAGCGGGGGGGCTTTTTCCTACAATGAGCAGTTCTTC.

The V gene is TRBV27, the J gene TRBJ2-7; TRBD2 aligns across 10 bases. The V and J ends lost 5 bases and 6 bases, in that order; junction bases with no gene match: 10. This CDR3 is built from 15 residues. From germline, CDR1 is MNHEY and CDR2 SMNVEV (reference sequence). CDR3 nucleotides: TGTGCCAGCAGTCTCAGCGGGGGGGCTGGTGGCGAGCAGTACTTC. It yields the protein CASSLSGGAGGEQYF.

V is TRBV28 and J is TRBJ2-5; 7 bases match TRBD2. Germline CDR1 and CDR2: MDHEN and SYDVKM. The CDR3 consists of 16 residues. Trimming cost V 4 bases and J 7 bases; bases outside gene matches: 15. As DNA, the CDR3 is TGTGCCAGCAGTTCGGGGGGAGGGTTAGGGGTAAGGACCCAGTACTTC. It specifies CASSSGGGLGVRTQYF.

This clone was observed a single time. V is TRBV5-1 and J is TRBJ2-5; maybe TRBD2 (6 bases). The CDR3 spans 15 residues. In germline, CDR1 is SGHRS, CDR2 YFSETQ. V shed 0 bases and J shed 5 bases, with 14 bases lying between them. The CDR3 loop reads CASSLAYGSGETQYF. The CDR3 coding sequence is TGCGCCAGCAGCTTGGCTTACGGGAGCGGGGAGACCCAGTACTTC.

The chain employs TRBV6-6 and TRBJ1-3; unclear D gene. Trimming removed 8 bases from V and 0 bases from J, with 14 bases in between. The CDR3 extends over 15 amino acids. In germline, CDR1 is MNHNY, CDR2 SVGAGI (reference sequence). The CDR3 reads CASSPDGGSGNTIYF. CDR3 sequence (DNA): TGTGCCAGCTCTCCGGACGGAGGCTCTGGAAACACCATATATTTT.

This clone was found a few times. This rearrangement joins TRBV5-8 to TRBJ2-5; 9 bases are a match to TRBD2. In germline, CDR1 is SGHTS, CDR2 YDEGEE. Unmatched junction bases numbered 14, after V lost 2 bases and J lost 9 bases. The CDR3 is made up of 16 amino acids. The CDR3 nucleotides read TGTGCCAGCAGCTTTGGGCTAGCGGGGCCCGATTCGGCCCAGTACTTC. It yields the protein CASSFGLAGPDSAQYF.

CDR3 coding DNA: TGTGCCAGCAGGACAGGGGGGTACTATGGCTACACCTTC. Protein sequence: CASRTGGYYGYTF. This chain links TRBV2 with TRBJ1-2, with 9 bases aligning to TRBD1. CDR3 size: 13 residues. The V gene's germline CDR1 is SNHLY and CDR2 FYNNEI. J was trimmed by 3 bases and V by 6 bases; bases with no gene match: 2.

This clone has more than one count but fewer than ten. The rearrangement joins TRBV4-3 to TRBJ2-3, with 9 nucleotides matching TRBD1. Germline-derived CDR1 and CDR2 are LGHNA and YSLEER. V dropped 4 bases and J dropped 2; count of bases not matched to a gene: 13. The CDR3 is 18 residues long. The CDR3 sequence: CASSRAGQGSGFTDTQYF. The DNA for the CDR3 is TGCGCCAGCAGCCGCGCTGGACAGGGGAGTGGGTTCACAGATACGCAGTATTTT.

This chain's CDR3 is CASSNGGGYTF. Here the CDR3 DNA reads TGTGCCAGCAGTAACGGAGGGGGCTACACCTTC. The chain is built from TRBV6-5 and TRBJ1-2, with D unresolved. This CDR3 region has 11 residues. The germline gives CDR1 MNHEY, CDR2 SVGAGI. The V end lost 5 bases, the J end lost 8 bases, and 9 bases lay between the germline ends.

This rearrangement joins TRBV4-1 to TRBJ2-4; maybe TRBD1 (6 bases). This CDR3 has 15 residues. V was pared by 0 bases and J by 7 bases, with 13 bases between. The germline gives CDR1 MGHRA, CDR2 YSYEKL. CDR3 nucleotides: TGCGCCAGCAGCCAAGAGACAGGCGGCCGGAACATTCAGTACTTC. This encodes CASSQETGGRNIQYF.

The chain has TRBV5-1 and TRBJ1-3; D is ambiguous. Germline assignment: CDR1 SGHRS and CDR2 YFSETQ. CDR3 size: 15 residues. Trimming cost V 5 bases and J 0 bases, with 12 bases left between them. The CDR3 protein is CASSNQEASGNTIYF. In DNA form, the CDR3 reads TGCGCCAGCAGTAATCAGGAAGCCTCTGGAAACACCATATATTTT.

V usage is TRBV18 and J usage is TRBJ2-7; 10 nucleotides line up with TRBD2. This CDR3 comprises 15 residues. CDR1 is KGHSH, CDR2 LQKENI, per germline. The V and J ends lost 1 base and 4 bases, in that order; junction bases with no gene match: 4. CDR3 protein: CASSPRTSGEYEQYF. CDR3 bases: TGTGCCAGCTCACCACGTACTAGCGGGGAGTACGAGCAGTACTTC.

CDR3 residues: CASMGGGRETQYF. DNA of the CDR3: TGTGCCAGCATGGGTGGGGGCCGGGAGACCCAGTACTTC. The V gene is TRBV6-5, the J gene TRBJ2-5; D may be TRBD1 (6 bases). Germline-derived CDR1 and CDR2 are MNHEY and SVGAGI. The V end lost 7 bases, the J end lost 5 bases, and 14 bases lay between the germline ends. This CDR3 has 13 amino acids.

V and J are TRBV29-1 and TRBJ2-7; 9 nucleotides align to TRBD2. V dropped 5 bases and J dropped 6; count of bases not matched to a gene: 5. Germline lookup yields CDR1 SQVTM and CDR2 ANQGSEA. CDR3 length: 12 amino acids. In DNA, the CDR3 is TGCAGCGTTTCCGGGACTAGCTCCGAGCAGTACTTC. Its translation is CSVSGTSSEQYF.

DNA of the CDR3: TGTGCCAGCAGCGTAGCTCCAGGGGAGGGACAGCCCCAGCATTTT. It translates to CASSVAPGEGQPQHF. This chain joins TRBV9 and TRBJ1-5, with a weak D call TRBD1 (6 bases). The CDR3 runs to 15 residues. The V gene lost 0 bases and the J gene lost 7 bases, with 14 bases spanning the gap. Germline CDR1 is SGDLS and CDR2 is YYNGEE.

CDR3 coding DNA: TGTGCCAGCAGCTTAGTGGACTTCACAGATACGCAGTATTTT. Residues: CASSLVDFTDTQYF. This chain connects TRBV7-2 to TRBJ2-3; D possibly corresponds to TRBD2 (5 bases). This CDR3 is built from 14 residues. The V and J ends lost 1 base and 2 bases respectively, with 7 bases between them. The germline V gene encodes CDR1 SGHTA and CDR2 FQGNSA. The entire variable domain, with the rest obtained from reference TRBV7-2 and TRBJ2-3, is as follows: GAGVSQSPSNKVTEKGKDVELRCDPISGHTALYWYRQSLGQGLEFLIYFQGNSAPDKSGLPSDRFSAERTGGSVSTLTIQRTQQEDSAVYLCASSLVDFTDTQYFGPGTRLTVL.

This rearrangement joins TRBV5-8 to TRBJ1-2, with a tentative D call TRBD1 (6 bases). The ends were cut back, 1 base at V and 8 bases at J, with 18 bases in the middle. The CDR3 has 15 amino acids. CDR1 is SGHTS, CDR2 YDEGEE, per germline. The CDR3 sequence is CASSLLSGVASGYTF. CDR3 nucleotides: TGTGCCAGCAGCTTGCTTTCAGGGGTGGCATCCGGCTACACCTTC.

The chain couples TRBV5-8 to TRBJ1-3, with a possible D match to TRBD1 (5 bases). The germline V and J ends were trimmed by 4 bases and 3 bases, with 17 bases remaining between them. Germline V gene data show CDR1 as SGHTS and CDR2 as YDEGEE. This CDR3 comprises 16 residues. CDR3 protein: CASSRGGSPFGNTIYF. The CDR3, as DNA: TGTGCCAGCAGCCGCGGGGGGTCTCCGTTTGGAAACACCATATATTTT.

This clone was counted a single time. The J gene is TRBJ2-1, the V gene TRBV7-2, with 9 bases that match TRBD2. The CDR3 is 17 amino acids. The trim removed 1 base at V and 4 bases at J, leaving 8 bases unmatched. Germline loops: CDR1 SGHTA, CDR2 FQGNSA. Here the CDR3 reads CASSLGLAGASYNEQFF. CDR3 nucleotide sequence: TGTGCCAGCAGCTTAGGATTAGCGGGGGCCTCGTACAATGAGCAGTTCTTC.

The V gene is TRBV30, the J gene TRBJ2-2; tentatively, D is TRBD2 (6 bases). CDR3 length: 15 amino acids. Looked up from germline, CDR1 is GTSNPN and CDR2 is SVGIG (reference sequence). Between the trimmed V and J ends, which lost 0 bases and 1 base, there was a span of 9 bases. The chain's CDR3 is CAWSVRGRNTGELFF. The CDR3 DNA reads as TGTGCCTGGAGTGTACGGGGGAGGAACACCGGGGAGCTGTTTTTT.